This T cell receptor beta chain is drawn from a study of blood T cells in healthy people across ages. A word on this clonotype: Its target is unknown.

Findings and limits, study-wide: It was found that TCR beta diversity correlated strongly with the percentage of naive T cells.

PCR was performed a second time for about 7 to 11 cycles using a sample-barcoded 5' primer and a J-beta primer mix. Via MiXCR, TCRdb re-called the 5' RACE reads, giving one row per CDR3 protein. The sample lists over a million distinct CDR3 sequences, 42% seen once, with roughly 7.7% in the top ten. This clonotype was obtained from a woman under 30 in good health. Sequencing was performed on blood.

This CDR3 reads CASSQDAGGWYNEQFF. As DNA, the CDR3 is TGCGCCAGCAGCCAAGATGCGGGGGGTTGGTACAATGAGCAGTTCTTC. The genes are TRBV4-3 and TRBJ2-1, with TRBD2 identical over 8 bases. Trimming cost V 0 bases and J 4 bases; bases outside gene matches: 5. Germline V lookup: CDR1 LGHNA, CDR2 YSLEER. The CDR3 sequence is 16 residues long.